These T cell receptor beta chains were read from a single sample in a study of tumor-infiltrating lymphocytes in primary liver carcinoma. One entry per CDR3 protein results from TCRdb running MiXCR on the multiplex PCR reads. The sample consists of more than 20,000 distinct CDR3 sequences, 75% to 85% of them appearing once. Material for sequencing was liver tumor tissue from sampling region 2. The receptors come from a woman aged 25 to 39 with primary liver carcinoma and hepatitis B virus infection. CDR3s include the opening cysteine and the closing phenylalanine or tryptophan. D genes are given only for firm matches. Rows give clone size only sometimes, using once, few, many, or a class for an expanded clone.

CDR3: CASSPRQWYSNRPQHF; DNA: TGCGCCAGCAGTCCCCGACAGTGGTATAGCAATCGGCCCCAGCATTTT; J: TRBJ1-5; D: .; size: .; V: TRBV28
CDR3: CASSTGMWLTQYF; DNA: TGTGCCAGCAGTACCGGCATGTGGCTGACCCAGTACTTC; J: TRBJ2-5; D: .; size: .; V: TRBV6-5
CDR3: CASSLGSGALTEAFF; DNA: TGTGCCAGCAGCTTGGGATCGGGGGCCCTAACTGAAGCTTTCTTT; J: TRBJ1-1; D: .; size: few; V: TRBV5-4
CDR3: CSVYRSLNTEAFF; DNA: TGCAGCGTTTATCGTAGTCTGAATACTGAAGCTTTCTTT; J: TRBJ1-1; D: .; size: .; V: TRBV29-1
CDR3: CDSSLGGFGTGDTEAFF; DNA: TGTGACAGCAGCTTAGGAGGATTTGGTACTGGGGACACTGAAGCTTTCTTT; J: TRBJ1-1; D: .; size: once; V: TRBV13
CDR3: CASSQTGTKELGELFF; DNA: TGTGCCAGCAGCCAGACCGGGACCAAGGAACTTGGGGAGCTGTTTTTT; J: TRBJ2-2; D: .; size: few; V: TRBV4-2
CDR3: CATNQEGLVGGPTDTQYF; DNA: TGCGCCACCAACCAAGAGGGTCTAGTGGGAGGGCCAACAGATACGCAGTATTTT; J: TRBJ2-3; D: TRBD2; size: .; V: TRBV4-3
CDR3: CTSSHSVWLCDPDDTQYF; DNA: TGCACCAGCAGCCACTCGGTCTGGCTGTGTGATCCCGATGATACGCAGTATTTT; J: TRBJ2-3; D: .; size: .; V: TRBV4-3
CDR3: CARSPGGTSTHEQYF; DNA: TGTGCCAGGAGCCCCGGGGGGACTAGCACTCACGAGCAGTACTTC; J: TRBJ2-7; D: TRBD2; size: many; V: TRBV11-2
CDR3: CVSSFRAHSYNEQFF; DNA: TGTGTCAGCAGCTTCAGGGCCCACTCCTACAATGAGCAGTTCTTC; J: TRBJ2-1; D: .; size: .; V: TRBV11-3
CDR3: CTSSFLTTATEIQYF; DNA: TGTACCAGCAGCTTTTTGACGACAGCCACTGAGATCCAGTACTTC; J: TRBJ2-5; D: .; size: .; V: TRBV11-2
CDR3: CASSIRQGSNTGELFF; DNA: TGTGCCAGTAGTATTCGACAGGGGTCCAACACCGGGGAGCTGTTTTTT; J: TRBJ2-2; D: TRBD1; size: many; V: TRBV19
CDR3: CASSLLTTGAETQYF; DNA: TGTGCCAGTAGCTTGTTGACGACAGGCGCTGAGACTCAGTACTTC; J: TRBJ2-5; D: .; size: .; V: TRBV11-2
CDR3: CALHGASPYTGELFF; DNA: TGTGCCCTTCATGGCGCTTCGCCTTACACCGGGGAGCTGTTTTTT; J: TRBJ2-2; D: .; size: .; V: TRBV25-1
CDR3: CASSPRAGNNSSLHF; DNA: TGTGCCAGCAGCCCAAGGGCGGGGAACAATTCATCCCTCCACTTT; J: TRBJ1-6; D: .; size: .; V: TRBV5-4
CDR3: CASSRLSGDSPLHF; DNA: TGTGCCAGCAGTAGACTATCCGGAGATTCACCCCTCCACTTT; J: TRBJ1-6; D: .; size: .; V: TRBV28
CDR3: CASSHSIGLETQYF; DNA: TGTGCCAGCAGTCACTCGATAGGGCTAGAGACCCAGTATTTC; J: TRBJ2-5; D: .; size: once; V: TRBV6-5
CDR3: CAISESTTRQKTQYF; DNA: TGTGCTATCAGTGAGTCGACTACGAGACAAAAGACCCAGTACTTC; J: TRBJ2-5; D: .; size: .; V: TRBV10-3
CDR3: CAGSYRDKQPQHF; DNA: TGTGCAGGCAGTTACCGGGACAAACAGCCCCAGCATTTT; J: TRBJ1-5; D: .; size: .; V: TRBV6-2/TRBV6-3
CDR3: CASSLRGCKSSYNEQFF; DNA: TGTGCCAGCAGTTTGAGGGGCTGCAAGAGTTCCTACAATGAGCAGTTCTTC; J: TRBJ2-1; D: .; size: few; V: TRBV28
CDR3: CASSHTELVNEQLF; DNA: TGCGCCAGTAGCCACACAGAGTTAGTCAATGAGCAGTTATTC; J: TRBJ2-1; D: .; size: few; V: TRBV4-3
CDR3: CASSLFLGATNEKLFF; DNA: TGTGCCAGCAGCTTGTTTCTGGGAGCGACTAATGAAAAACTGTTTTTT; J: TRBJ1-4; D: .; size: .; V: TRBV11-2
CDR3: CASRTGAGGPTVTQFF; DNA: TGTGCCAGCAGAACCGGGGCGGGAGGGCCGACAGTTACGCAGTTTTTT; J: TRBJ2-3; D: TRBD2; size: once; V: TRBV28
CDR3: CASSYQTGPRRTDTQYF; DNA: TGTGCCAGCAGTTACCAGACCGGACCTCGACGCACAGATACGCAGTATTTT; J: TRBJ2-3; D: .; size: large; V: TRBV6-6
CDR3: CASSLDPQLNTGDLFF; DNA: TGTGCCAGTAGCCTCGATCCCCAATTGAACACCGGGGACCTGTTTTTT; J: TRBJ2-2; D: .; size: .; V: TRBV11-2
CDR3: CASSLNGMVWRGYTF; DNA: TGTGCCAGCAGCTTAAATGGGATGGTATGGAGAGGTTACACCTTC; J: TRBJ1-2; D: .; size: once; V: TRBV11-2
CDR3: CASNFAGTSGSSYGQYF; DNA: TGTGCCAGCAACTTCGCCGGGACTAGCGGGAGCTCCTACGGCCAGTACTTC; J: TRBJ2-7; D: TRBD2; size: once; V: TRBV6-5
CDR3: CASSFNGPPQGTRYF; DNA: TGCGCCAGCAGCTTCAACGGTCCCCCGCAAGGGACCCGGTACTTC; J: TRBJ2-5; D: .; size: few; V: TRBV5-1
CDR3: CTSSYGSGIAGKTIYF; DNA: TGTACCAGCAGTTACGGATCGGGCATTGCTGGAAAGACCATATATTTT; J: TRBJ1-3; D: .; size: .; V: TRBV6-6
CDR3: CASSYSPGTGTNVPTF; DNA: TGTGCCAGCAGCTACTCCCCGGGAACTGGGACCAACGTCCCGACTTTC; J: TRBJ2-6; D: .; size: once; V: TRBV6-5
CDR3: CASNSDRCNTEAFF; DNA: TGCGCCAGCAACTCGGACCGTTGCAACACTGAAGCTTTCTTT; J: TRBJ1-1; D: .; size: .; V: TRBV5-1
CDR3: CSFYHSLNTEAFF; DNA: TGCAGCTTTTATCACAGTCTGAATACTGAAGCCTTCTTT; J: TRBJ1-1; D: .; size: .; V: TRBV29-1
CDR3: CVSSPRRIETQYF; DNA: TGTGTCAGCAGCCCTAGACGGATAGAGACCCAATACTTC; J: TRBJ2-5; D: .; size: .; V: TRBV11-2
CDR3: CASNQLEGGFYEQYF; DNA: TGTGCCAGCAATCAATTAGAGGGAGGATTTTACGAGCAGTACTTC; J: TRBJ2-7; D: .; size: .; V: TRBV6-2/TRBV6-3
CDR3: CASKTYRGRVSGVSVLTF; DNA: TGTGCCAGCAAGACATACAGGGGGCGCGTCTCAGGGGTCAGCGTCCTGACTTTC; J: TRBJ2-6; D: TRBD1; size: .; V: TRBV6-5
CDR3: CASSYRIAGWDYEQYF; DNA: TGTGCCAGCAGTTACAGGATAGCGGGGTGGGACTACGAGCAGTACTTC; J: TRBJ2-7; D: TRBD2; size: .; V: TRBV6-5
CDR3: CASREGGTTSSNEQFF; DNA: TGTGCCAGCAGGGAGGGAGGGACAACCTCCTCCAATGAGCAGTTCTTC; J: TRBJ2-1; D: .; size: once; V: TRBV11-2
CDR3: CASSSRGGSWEIQYF; DNA: TGTGCCAGCAGTTCCAGGGGGGGATCGTGGGAGATCCAGTATTTC; J: TRBJ2-5; D: .; size: .; V: TRBV28
CDR3: CATSHSALSNEQYF; DNA: TGCGCCACCAGCCACTCTGCCCTTTCCAACGAACAGTACTTC; J: TRBJ2-7; D: .; size: .; V: TRBV4-3
CDR3: CASSSHGEETQYF; DNA: TGTGCCAGCAGCTCCCATGGGGAAGAGACCCAGTACTTC; J: TRBJ2-5; D: .; size: .; V: TRBV28
CDR3: CASTLQGTDTQHF; DNA: TGTGCCAGCACCTTACAGGGCACAGATACGCAGCATTTT; J: TRBJ1-5; D: .; size: .; V: TRBV7-9
CDR3: CASSSSCGRSMSSYEQYF; DNA: TGTGCCAGCAGCTCGAGTTGCGGTCGTTCTATGAGCTCCTACGAGCAGTACTTC; J: TRBJ2-7; D: .; size: .; V: TRBV7-8
CDR3: CANTLLWAGTEAFF; DNA: TGTGCCAACACCTTATTATGGGCCGGTACTGAAGCTTTCTTT; J: TRBJ1-1; D: .; size: .; V: TRBV11-2
CDR3: CALKALGMALGTQYF; DNA: TGTGCCTTGAAGGCCTTGGGCATGGCCCTAGGGACCCAGTACTTC; J: TRBJ2-5; D: .; size: .; V: TRBV30
CDR3: CANSQAVTGGHIGYEQYF; DNA: TGCGCCAACAGTCAAGCTGTGACGGGGGGTCACATTGGCTACGAGCAGTACTTC; J: TRBJ2-7; D: TRBD2; size: .; V: TRBV4-3
CDR3: CVSSFDSLRWGTDTQYF; DNA: TGTGTCAGCAGTTTTGACAGTCTGAGGTGGGGTACAGATACGCAGTATTTT; J: TRBJ2-3; D: .; size: .; V: TRBV28